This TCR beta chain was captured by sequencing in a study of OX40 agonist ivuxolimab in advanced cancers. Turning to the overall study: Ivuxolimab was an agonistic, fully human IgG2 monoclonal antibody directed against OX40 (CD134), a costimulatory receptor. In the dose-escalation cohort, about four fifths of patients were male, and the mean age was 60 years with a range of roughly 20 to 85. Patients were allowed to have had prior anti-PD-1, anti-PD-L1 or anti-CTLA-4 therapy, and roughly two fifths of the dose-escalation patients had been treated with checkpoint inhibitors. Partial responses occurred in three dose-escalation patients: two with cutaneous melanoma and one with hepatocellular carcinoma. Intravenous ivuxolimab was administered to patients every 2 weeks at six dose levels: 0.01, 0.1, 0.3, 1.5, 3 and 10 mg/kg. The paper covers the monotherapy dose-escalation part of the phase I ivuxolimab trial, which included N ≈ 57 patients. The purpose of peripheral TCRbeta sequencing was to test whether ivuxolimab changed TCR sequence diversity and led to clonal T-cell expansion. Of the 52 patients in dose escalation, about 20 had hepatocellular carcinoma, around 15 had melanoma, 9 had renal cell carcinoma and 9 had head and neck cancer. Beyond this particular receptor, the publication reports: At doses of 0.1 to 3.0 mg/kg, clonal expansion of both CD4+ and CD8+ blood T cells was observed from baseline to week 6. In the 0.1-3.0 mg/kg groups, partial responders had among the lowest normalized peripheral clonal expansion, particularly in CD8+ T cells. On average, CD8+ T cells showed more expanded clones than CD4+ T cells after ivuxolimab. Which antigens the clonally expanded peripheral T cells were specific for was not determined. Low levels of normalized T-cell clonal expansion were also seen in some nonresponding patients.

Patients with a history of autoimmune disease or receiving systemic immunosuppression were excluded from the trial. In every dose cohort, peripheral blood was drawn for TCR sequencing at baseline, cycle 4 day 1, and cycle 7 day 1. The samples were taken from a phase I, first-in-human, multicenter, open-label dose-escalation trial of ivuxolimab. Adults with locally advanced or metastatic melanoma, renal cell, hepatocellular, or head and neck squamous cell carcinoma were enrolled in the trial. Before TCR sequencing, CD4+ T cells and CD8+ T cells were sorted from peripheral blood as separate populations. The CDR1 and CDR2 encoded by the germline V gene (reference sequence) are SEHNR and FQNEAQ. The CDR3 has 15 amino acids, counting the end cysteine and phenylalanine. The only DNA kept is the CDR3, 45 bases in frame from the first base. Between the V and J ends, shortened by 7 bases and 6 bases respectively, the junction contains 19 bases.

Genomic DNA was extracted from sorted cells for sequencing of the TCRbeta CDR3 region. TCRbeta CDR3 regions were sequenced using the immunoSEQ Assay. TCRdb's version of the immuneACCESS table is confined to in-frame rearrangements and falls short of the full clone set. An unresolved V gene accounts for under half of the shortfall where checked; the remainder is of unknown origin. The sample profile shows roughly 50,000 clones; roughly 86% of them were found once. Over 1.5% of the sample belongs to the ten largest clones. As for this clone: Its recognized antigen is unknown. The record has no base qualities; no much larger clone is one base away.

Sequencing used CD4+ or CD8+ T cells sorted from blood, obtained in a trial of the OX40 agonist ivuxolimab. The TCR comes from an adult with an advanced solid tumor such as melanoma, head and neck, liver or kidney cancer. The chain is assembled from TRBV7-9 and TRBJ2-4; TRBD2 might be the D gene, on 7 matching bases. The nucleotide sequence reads TGTGCCAGCATCCCTAGGGGGGGGGCAGGAAACATTCAGTACTTC. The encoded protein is CASIPRGGAGNIQYF.